The next 17 T cell receptor beta chains were all read from a single sample in a study of blood T cell repertoires in COVID-19. Sequencing used immunoSEQ multiplex PCR; TCRdb keeps in-frame clones, though not all of them. The profile shows roughly 260,000 clones, approximately 86% of them singletons. Sequenced material: peripheral blood. Every receptor here comes from a middle-aged man who had recovered from COVID-19.

CDR3 protein: CASSISQGSNEQFF. CDR3 nucleotides: TGTGCCAGCAGCATTAGCCAGGGATCCAATGAGCAGTTCTTC. The V and J genes are TRBV11-3 and TRBJ2-1, with D possibly matching TRBD1 (5 bases). Germline CDR1 is SGHNT and CDR2 is YENEEA. V lost 5 bases and J lost 6, with 14 bases in between. The CDR3 is made up of 14 amino acids.

This chain joins TRBV6-5 and TRBJ2-2, with 7 bases identical to TRBD2. This CDR3 is 15 amino acids long. Germline CDR1 and CDR2: MNHEY and SVGAGI. V lost 7 bases to trimming and J lost 3 bases; unmatched junction nucleotides: 8. In DNA, the CDR3 is TGTGCCAGCACAACGGGAGGAGGGGACACCGGGGAGCTGTTTTTT. As protein: CASTTGGGDTGELFF.

The J gene is TRBJ2-7, the V gene TRBV23-1; the D is unclear. TRBV23-1 belongs to the ORF category, with a function that is uncertain. V was clipped by 3 bases and J by 1 base, with 19 bases between them. There are 17 residues in the CDR3. The CDR3 DNA follows: TGCGCCAGCAGTCAGAGCCAGAGACACGCCTCATCCTACGAGCAGTACTTC. Its translation is CASSQSQRHASSYEQYF.

The CDR3 nucleotides read TGTGCCAGCAGCTTAGAACAGCTCTATGGCTACACCTTC. It translates to CASSLEQLYGYTF. The V and J genes are TRBV7-9 and TRBJ1-2; no firm D call. Trimming pared 1 base from V and 4 bases from J, leaving 7 bases between. Germline V gene lookup returns CDR1 SEHNR and CDR2 FQNEAQ (reference sequence). The CDR3 is 13 amino acids. Combining the CDR3 with reference TRBV7-9 and TRBJ1-2 gives the whole variable domain DTGVSQNPRHKITKRGQNVTFRCDPISEHNRLYWYRQTLGQGPEFLTYFQNEAQLEKSRLLSDRFSAERPKGSFSTLEIQRTEQGDSAMYLCASSLEQLYGYTFGSGTRLTVV.

This chain connects TRBV19 to TRBJ2-7; D not resolved. The CDR3 runs 15 residues. Germline CDR1 and CDR2: LNHDA and SQIVND (reference sequence). V lost 2 bases and J 0 bases, leaving 11 bases between the germline ends. The CDR3 loop reads CASSILPGSSYEQYF. The DNA of the CDR3 is TGTGCCAGTAGTATACTTCCGGGTAGCTCCTACGAGCAGTACTTC. The full variable domain, in which reference TRBV19 and TRBJ2-7 provide the parts outside the CDR3, is DGGITQSPKYLFRKEGQNVTLSCEQNLNHDAMYWYRQDPGQGLRLIYYSQIVNDFQKGDIAEGYSVSREKKESFPLTVTSAQKNPTAFYLCASSILPGSSYEQYFGPGTRLTVT.

The V gene is TRBV5-6, the J gene TRBJ2-5, with 8 bases lining up with TRBD2. The CDR3 has 15 amino acids. After removal of 4 bases from V and 1 base from J, the junction contained 6 bases not matched to a gene. The germline CDR1 and CDR2 sequences are SGHDT and YYEEEE. The CDR3 is CASSPQGLGQETQYF. DNA for the CDR3: TGTGCCAGCAGCCCCCAGGGACTAGGCCAAGAGACCCAGTACTTC.

This chain joins TRBV4-3 and TRBJ2-1; 8 bases are shared with TRBD2. Trimming removed 1 base from V and 9 bases from J; junction bases left unmatched: 2. CDR1 is LGHNA and CDR2 is YSLEER in the germline V gene. This CDR3 is built from 13 residues. The CDR3 DNA reads as TGCGCCAGCAGCCAAGCGGGAGGGCGTGAGCAGTTCTTC. It translates to CASSQAGGREQFF.

This rearrangement joins TRBV2 to TRBJ2-3, with D possibly being TRBD2 (5 bases). Trimming pared 6 bases from V and 3 bases from J, leaving 16 bases between. Germline V lookup: CDR1 SNHLY, CDR2 FYNNEI. The CDR3 is 15 amino acids. The CDR3 here is CASSEGKGPTDTQYF. In DNA, the CDR3 is TGTGCCAGCAGCGAGGGAAAGGGTCCGACAGATACGCAGTATTTT.

This chain links TRBV4-3 with TRBJ2-2, with D tentatively TRBD2 (6 bases). CDR3 length: 15 residues. Germline-derived CDR1 and CDR2 are LGHNA and YSLEER. Trimming shortened V by 8 bases and J by 4 bases, and 17 bases separated the two germline ends. CDR3 DNA: TGCGCCAGCGCGGGGTGGGAGTGGGTCACCGGGGAGCTGTTTTTT. It encodes CASAGWEWVTGELFF.

This chain links TRBV18 with TRBJ2-7; 8 bases fit TRBD2. Trimming removed 5 bases from V and 7 bases from J; junction bases left unmatched: 13. Germline-derived CDR1 and CDR2 are KGHSH and LQKENI. CDR3 length equals 15 residues. The CDR3 spells CASSYDDAGGSEQYF. CDR3 coding DNA: TGTGCCAGCTCATACGACGATGCGGGAGGAAGTGAGCAGTACTTC.

V and J are TRBV6-5 and TRBJ2-7, with TRBD2 matching over 11 bases. After removal of 0 bases from V and 7 bases from J, the junction contained 8 bases not matched to a gene. There are 16 residues in the CDR3. CDR1 MNHEY and CDR2 SVGAGI come from the germline V gene. The CDR3 reads CASSYSPGLAVYEQYF. CDR3 bases: TGTGCCAGCAGTTACTCGCCGGGACTAGCGGTGTATGAGCAGTACTTC.

The J gene is TRBJ1-2, the V gene TRBV29-1; TRBD1 matches 10 bases. V shed 7 bases and J 6 bases; nucleotides not matched to a gene: 8. There are 13 residues in the CDR3. From germline, CDR1 is SQVTM and CDR2 ANQGSEA. CDR3 amino acids: CSAWTGGVDGYTF. The CDR3 nucleotides are TGCAGCGCTTGGACAGGGGGAGTGGATGGCTACACCTTC.

V and J are TRBV29-1 and TRBJ2-7, with a tentative D call TRBD2 (7 bases). The length of the CDR3 is 13 residues. With 7 bases removed from V and 6 bases from J, the gap between germline ends came to 19 bases. Germline V gives CDR1 SQVTM, CDR2 ANQGSEA. The CDR3 region has the DNA TGCAGCGGCCGTGCGGGGGCTTTGAGCGAGCAGTACTTC. It codes for CSGRAGALSEQYF.

The chain employs TRBV19 and TRBJ1-5, with D unclear. The CDR3 is 15 amino acids. The ends were cut back, 3 bases at V and 0 bases at J, with 9 bases in the middle. Germline values: CDR1 LNHDA, CDR2 SQIVND (reference sequence). The chain's CDR3 is CASSIRGNSNQPQHF. Here the CDR3 DNA reads TGTGCCAGTAGTATCAGAGGTAATAGCAATCAGCCCCAGCATTTT. Complete variable domain (other parts from reference TRBV19 and TRBJ1-5): DGGITQSPKYLFRKEGQNVTLSCEQNLNHDAMYWYRQDPGQGLRLIYYSQIVNDFQKGDIAEGYSVSREKKESFPLTVTSAQKNPTAFYLCASSIRGNSNQPQHFGDGTRLSIL.

V is TRBV5-6 and J is TRBJ2-2; 8 nucleotides line up with TRBD1. The V and J ends lost 2 bases and 3 bases, in that order; junction bases with no gene match: 0. From germline, CDR1 is SGHDT and CDR2 YYEEEE. The CDR3 spans 14 residues. CDR3 loop: CASSFRGHTGELFF. CDR3 nucleotides: TGTGCCAGCAGCTTCAGGGGGCACACCGGGGAGCTGTTTTTT.

This clone has only one observation. CDR3 DNA sequence: TGTGCCAGCGGCCGTATTCAGGGAGGCTCACCCCTCCACTTT. This gives the protein CASGRIQGGSPLHF. The chain links TRBV7-9 to TRBJ1-6; tentative D call: TRBD1 (5 bases). Germline CDR1 is SEHNR and CDR2 is FQNEAQ (reference sequence). With 8 bases removed from V and 10 bases from J, the gap between germline ends came to 18 bases. This CDR3 contains 14 residues.

The CDR3 reads CATSRDARGRNTDTQYF. CDR3 DNA: TGTGCCACCAGCAGAGATGCCAGGGGGCGAAACACAGATACGCAGTATTTT. The V gene is TRBV15, the J gene TRBJ2-3; TRBD1 matches 8 bases. CDR3 size: 17 residues. After removal of 0 bases from V and 2 bases from J, the junction contained 7 bases not matched to a gene. CDR1 LNHNV and CDR2 YYDKDF come from the germline V gene (reference sequence).